This TCR beta chain was captured in a study of Graves' ophthalmopathy and Graves' hyperthyroidism. About the study: The stable label applied to hyperthyroidism with no ophthalmopathy within 18 months of follow-up.

On this clonotype itself: Its antigen is unknown.

The study, taken as a whole, reports: The study's model predicted ophthalmopathy progression at approximately 70% sensitivity and 72.22% specificity. Clonotypes were expanded in thyroid at above 0.001 frequency, and most also appeared in blood.

The sequenced template was RNA, covering the TCR beta CDR3 region. First-round RT-PCR with HTBI primers preceded a second-round multiplex PCR. TCRdb analysed the multiplex PCR reads with MiXCR anew, one entry per CDR3 protein. The sample carries 560,000 or so distinct CDR3 sequences, under 45% recorded once. The study excluded patients with other autoimmune diseases, uncontrolled infections, pregnancy or lactation. The ends were cut back, 0 bases at V and 6 bases at J, with 19 bases in the middle. The CDR3 totals 16 residues. Per germline, CDR1 DFQATT and CDR2 SNEGSKA (reference sequence). V usage is TRBV20-1 and J usage is TRBJ2-3; tentatively, D is TRBD2 (7 bases). The sequence came from an adult man with Graves' hyperthyroidism. Sequenced input: peripheral blood or thyroid tissue (not recorded which). The CDR3 protein is CSARDPGGDRVDTQYF. The CDR3 region has the DNA TGCAGTGCTAGAGATCCGGGGGGCGATCGGGTGGATACGCAGTATTTT.